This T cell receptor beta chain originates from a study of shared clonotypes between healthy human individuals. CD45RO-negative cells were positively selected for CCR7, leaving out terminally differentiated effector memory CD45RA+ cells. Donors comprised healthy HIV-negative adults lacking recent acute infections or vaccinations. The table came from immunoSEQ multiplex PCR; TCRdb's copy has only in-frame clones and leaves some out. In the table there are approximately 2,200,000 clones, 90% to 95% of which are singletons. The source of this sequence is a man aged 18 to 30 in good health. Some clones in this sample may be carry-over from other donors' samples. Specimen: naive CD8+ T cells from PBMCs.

CDR3 DNA: TGTGCCAGCAGAGCCGACTCTTCCTACAATGAGCAGTTCTTC. This gives the protein CASRADSSYNEQFF. The chain is built from TRBV28 and TRBJ2-1; D unresolved. The V and J ends lost 6 bases and 1 base respectively, with 10 bases between them. Germline V gene sequence: CDR1 MDHEN, CDR2 SYDVKM. The CDR3 has 14 amino acids.